The TCR beta chain under discussion was sequenced for a study of CD8 T cells in Susac syndrome. Random-hexamer reverse transcription was applied to roughly 0.45 to 1 ug RNA. The CDR3 of TCR beta was amplified by immunoSEQ multiplex PCR across 54 Vbeta and 13 Jbeta. Using its own MiXCR run on the immunoSEQ multiplex PCR reads, TCRdb lists one record per CDR3 protein. The sample carries just over 300,000 distinct CDR3 sequences, about 90% recorded once. Sequencing targeted TCR beta in blood CD8+ and CD4+ T cells. The multiple sclerosis controls comprised treatment-naive patients whose relapsing-remitting disease was stable or active. The CD8+ and CD4+ T cells were negatively isolated, with the TEMRA cells enriched by FACS. This sequence was found in a human donor with multiple sclerosis. Sequences were obtained from CD4+ T cells from PBMCs.

This CDR3 reads CASSDRSWGGELFF. The CDR3 DNA is TGCGCCAGCAGCGACAGGTCGTGGGGCGGGGAGCTGTTTTTT. This chain connects TRBV10-1 to TRBJ2-2, with a possible D match to TRBD1 (6 bases). The CDR3 has 14 residues. The germline V gene has CDR1 WNHNN and CDR2 SYGVQD (reference sequence). V was pared by 6 bases and J by 7 bases, with 15 bases between.